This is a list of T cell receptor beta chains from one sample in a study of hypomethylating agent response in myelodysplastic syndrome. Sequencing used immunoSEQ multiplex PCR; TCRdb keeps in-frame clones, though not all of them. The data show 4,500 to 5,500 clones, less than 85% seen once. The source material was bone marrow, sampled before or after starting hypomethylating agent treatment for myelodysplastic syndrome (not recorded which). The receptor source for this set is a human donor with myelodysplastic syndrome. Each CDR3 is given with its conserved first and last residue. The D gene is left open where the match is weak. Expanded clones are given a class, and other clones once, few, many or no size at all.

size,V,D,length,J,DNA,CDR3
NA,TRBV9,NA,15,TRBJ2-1,TGTGCCAGCAGCGTAGAGGGTAGCTATGACAATGAGCAGTTCTTC,CASSVEGSYDNEQFF
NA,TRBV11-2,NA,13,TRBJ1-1,TGTGCCAGCAGCTTAGAGCGGGGGGGCAGAGCTTTCTTT,CASSLERGGRAFF
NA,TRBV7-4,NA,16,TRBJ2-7,TGTGCCAGCAGCCTAGGGGGGGGCTCGACAGGGCCCGAGCAGTACTTC,CASSLGGGSTGPEQYF
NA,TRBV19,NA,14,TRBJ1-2,TGTGCCAGTAGTATGGTGGGAGCAAACTATGGCTACACCTTC,CASSMVGANYGYTF
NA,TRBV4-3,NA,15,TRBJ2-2,TGCGCCAGCAGCCAAGTGCTGGGACCGGGTGGGGAGCTGTTTTTT,CASSQVLGPGGELFF
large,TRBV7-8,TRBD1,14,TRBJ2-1,TGTGCCAGCTCGGGGACAGGGGGTTGGAATGAGCAGTTCTTC,CASSGTGGWNEQFF
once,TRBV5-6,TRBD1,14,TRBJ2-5,TGTGCCAGCAGCGGCGACAGGGGGGAAGAGACCCAGTACTTC,CASSGDRGEETQYF
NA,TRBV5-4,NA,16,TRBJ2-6,TGTGCCAGCAGCCAGGGACGTAATACTGGGGCCAACGTCCTGACTTTC,CASSQGRNTGANVLTF
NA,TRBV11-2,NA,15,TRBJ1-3,TGTGCCAGCAGCGAAGGGATCTACTCTGGAAACACCATATATTTT,CASSEGIYSGNTIYF
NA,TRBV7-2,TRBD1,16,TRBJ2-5,TGTGCCAGCAGCTTAAGGGACAGGGGGCGACAAGAGACCCAGTACTTC,CASSLRDRGRQETQYF
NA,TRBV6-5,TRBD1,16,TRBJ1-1,TGTGCCAGCAGTTACCTAGCAGGGGGGCTGGGCACTGAAGCTTTCTTT,CASSYLAGGLGTEAFF
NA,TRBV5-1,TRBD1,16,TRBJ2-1,TGCGCCAGCAGCTTGGTGGGACAGGGGGGTGTTAATGAGCAGTTCTTC,CASSLVGQGGVNEQFF
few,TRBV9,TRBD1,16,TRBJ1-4,TGTGCCAGCAGCGTAGGGCCCCGGGACAGTAATGAAAAACTGTTTTTT,CASSVGPRDSNEKLFF
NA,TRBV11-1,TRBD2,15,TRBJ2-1,TGTGCCAGCAGCCCGGGGGGGAGCTCCTACAATGAGCAGTTCTTC,CASSPGGSSYNEQFF
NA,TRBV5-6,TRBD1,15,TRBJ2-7,TGTGCCAGCAGCAGCCTACAGGGGATTTCGGGCGAGCAGTACTTC,CASSSLQGISGEQYF
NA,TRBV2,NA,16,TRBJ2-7,TGTGCCAGCAGTGAAGAGGGCTGGTCGGTTTCCTACGAGCAGTACTTC,CASSEEGWSVSYEQYF
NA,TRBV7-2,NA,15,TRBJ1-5,TGTGCCAGCAGCTTAGGTGCGGTGCGGGATCAGCCCCAGCATTTT,CASSLGAVRDQPQHF
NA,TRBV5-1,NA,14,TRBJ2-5,TGCGCCAGCAGCTTGGACAGGCCGGGAGAGACCCAGTACTTC,CASSLDRPGETQYF
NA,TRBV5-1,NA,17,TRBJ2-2,TGCGCCAGCACCTCCTTGGCAGGGGCCCCGAACACCGGGGAGCTGTTTTTT,CASTSLAGAPNTGELFF
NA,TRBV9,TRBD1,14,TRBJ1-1,TGTGCCAGCAGCGCAGAGGGAAGACAGGGCAAAGCTTTCTTT,CASSAEGRQGKAFF
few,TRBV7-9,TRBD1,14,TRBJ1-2,TGTGCCAGCAGCTCCTCCGGGACAGGGGAAGGCTACACCTTC,CASSSSGTGEGYTF
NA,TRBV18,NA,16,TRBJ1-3,TGTGCCAGCTCACCTTTAAGGGACATCTCTGGAAACACCATATATTTT,CASSPLRDISGNTIYF
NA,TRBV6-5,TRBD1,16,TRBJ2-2,TGTGCCAGCAGTTATTTCAGGGGGTCGAACACCGGGGAGCTGTTTTTT,CASSYFRGSNTGELFF
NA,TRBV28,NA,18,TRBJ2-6,TGTGCCAGCAGTTTGATCGGGTTCGGGCCCTCTGGGGCCAACGTCCTGACTTTC,CASSLIGFGPSGANVLTF
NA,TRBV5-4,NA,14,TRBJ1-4,TGTGCCAGCAGCCTCGAAAGAGGGAACACAAAACTGTTTTTT,CASSLERGNTKLFF
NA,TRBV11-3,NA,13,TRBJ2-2,TGTGCCAGCAGCGGAACGAACACCGGGGAGCTGTTTTTT,CASSGTNTGELFF